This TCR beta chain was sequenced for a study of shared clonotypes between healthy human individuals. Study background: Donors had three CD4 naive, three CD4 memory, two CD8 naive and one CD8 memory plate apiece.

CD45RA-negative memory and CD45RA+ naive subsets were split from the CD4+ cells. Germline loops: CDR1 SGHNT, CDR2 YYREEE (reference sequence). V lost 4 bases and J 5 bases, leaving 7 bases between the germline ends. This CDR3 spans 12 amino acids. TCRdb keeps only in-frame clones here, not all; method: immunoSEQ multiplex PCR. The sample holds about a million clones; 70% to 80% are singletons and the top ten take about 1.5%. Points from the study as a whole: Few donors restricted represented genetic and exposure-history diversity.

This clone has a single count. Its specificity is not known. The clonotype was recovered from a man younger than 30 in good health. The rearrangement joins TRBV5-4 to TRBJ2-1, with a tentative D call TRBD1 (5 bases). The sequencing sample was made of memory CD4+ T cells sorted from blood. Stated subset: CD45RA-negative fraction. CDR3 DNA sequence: TGTGCCAGCAGCGTGGACAACAATGAGCAGTTCTTC. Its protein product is CASSVDNNEQFF.